Presented here are 5 T cell receptor beta chains from one specimen sequenced in a study of Ad26.COV2.S vaccination and SARS-CoV-2 variants. Repertoires were generated with immunoSEQ multiplex PCR, while TCRdb's copy carries only in-frame clones and drops some. The repertoire includes approximately 410,000 clones, 92% of them detected once, and approximately 1.7% sits in the top ten. Indicated treatment: 19 received Ad26.COV2.S at low or high dose, single or two shots; five or six received placebo; per-sample allocation not given. Specimen acquisition occurred on day 63 following the initial vaccine or placebo injection. The specimen comprised peripheral blood, sampled in a trial of Ad26.COV2.S vaccine versus placebo. The receptors here all came from a person between 18 and 60 years old who received the Ad26.COV2.S COVID-19 vaccine or a placebo.

This chain joins TRBV7-6 and TRBJ1-5; D may be TRBD1 (6 bases). The V gene lost 5 bases and the J gene lost 4 bases, with 12 bases spanning the gap. Germline CDR1 SGHVS, CDR2 FNYEAQ. CDR3 size: 14 residues. CDR3 sequence: CASSPTGPNQPQHF. Written as DNA, the CDR3 is TGTGCCAGCAGCCCGACAGGACCTAATCAGCCCCAGCATTTT.

This clone was seen only a few times. V is TRBV7-9 and J is TRBJ2-7; 8 nucleotides line up with TRBD1. Germline V gene sequence: CDR1 SEHNR, CDR2 FQNEAQ (reference sequence). After removal of 8 bases from V and 6 bases from J, the junction contained 3 bases not matched to a gene. The CDR3 totals 11 residues. The chain's CDR3 is CASETGGEQYF. CDR3 bases: TGTGCCAGCGAAACAGGGGGCGAGCAGTACTTC.

V usage is TRBV19 and J usage is TRBJ2-7; tentative D call: TRBD2 (6 bases). The germline CDR1 and CDR2 sequences are LNHDA and SQIVND (reference sequence). This CDR3 is built from 14 residues. V lost 5 bases, J lost 6 bases, and 17 bases lay in between. Here the CDR3 reads CASSGGSGRPEQYF. CDR3 sequence (DNA): TGTGCCAGTAGTGGGGGGTCAGGGCGCCCCGAGCAGTACTTC.

In DNA form, the CDR3 reads TGTGCCAGCAGCCAGTCCCGGGACGTGTACGAGCAGTACTTC. It specifies CASSQSRDVYEQYF. This chain links TRBV28 with TRBJ2-7; either TRBD1 or TRBD2 may fit D (5 bases each). The germline V gene has CDR1 MDHEN and CDR2 SYDVKM. The CDR3 loop spans 14 amino acids. V lost 6 bases to trimming and J lost 4 bases, with 16 bases between them.

The rearrangement joins TRBV3-1 (or the pseudogene TRBV3-2) to TRBJ2-1, with a weak D call TRBD2 (5 bases). Germline CDR1 LGHDT, CDR2 YNNKEL (reference sequence). The CDR3 covers 15 residues. Trimming removed 1 base at V and 3 bases at J, with 10 bases between. The DNA of the CDR3 is TGTGCCAGCAGCCAAGCGGAGGTGAGCTACAATGAGCAGTTCTTC. Its protein product is CASSQAEVSYNEQFF.